These 29 T cell receptor beta chains were all obtained from the same sample, sequenced in a study of blood T cells in healthy people across ages. The authors ran a second PCR of 7 to 11 cycles using a sample-barcoded 5' primer and a J-beta primer mix. One entry per CDR3 protein results from TCRdb running MiXCR on the 5' RACE reads. The repertoire has approximately 800,000 distinct CDR3 sequences, around 24% of them found once; the top ten carry approximately 2.9%. This same sample was also part of a study on T cells of mothers and their children.

The material sequenced was blood. Receptor source: a boy between 10 and 17 years old in good health.

V is TRBV11-2 and J is TRBJ1-2; 10 nucleotides agree with TRBD1. Germline CDR1 and CDR2: SGHAT and FQNNGV. V lost 5 bases to trimming and J lost 4 bases; unmatched junction nucleotides: 7. This CDR3 comprises 15 residues. CDR3 bases: TGTGCCAGCAGCGGGACAGGGGACGTCAGCTATGGCTACACCTTC. Its translation: CASSGTGDVSYGYTF.

This clonotype was picked up a small number of times. V gene TRBV2 combines with J gene TRBJ2-1; unclear D gene. This CDR3 contains 14 residues. Germline V gene data show CDR1 as SNHLY and CDR2 as FYNNEI. Between the trimmed V and J ends, which lost 8 bases and 4 bases, there was a span of 15 bases. The CDR3 reads CASGVGGTYNEQFF. The CDR3 region has the DNA TGTGCCAGCGGCGTGGGTGGAACGTACAATGAGCAGTTCTTC.

This clonotype has more than one count but fewer than ten. The rearrangement joins TRBV10-3 to TRBJ2-3, with 7 nucleotides matching TRBD1. Per germline, CDR1 ENHRY and CDR2 SYGVKD. CDR3 size: 15 residues. V shed 5 bases and J 2 bases; nucleotides not matched to a gene: 7. The CDR3 DNA sequence: TGTGCCATCAGTCCCCGACAGGGTGCCACAGATACGCAGTATTTT. Encoded protein: CAISPRQGATDTQYF.

In this sample, this clonotype turned up a few times. The V gene is TRBV29-1, the J gene TRBJ2-5, with D unresolved. Germline assignment: CDR1 SQVTM and CDR2 ANQGSEA. V was clipped by 6 bases and J by 5 bases, with 10 bases between them. This CDR3 is 11 amino acids long. CDR3 protein: CSVRSAETQYF. DNA for the CDR3: TGCAGCGTGCGGTCCGCGGAGACCCAGTACTTC.

This clonotype showed up just a few times. The J gene is TRBJ1-2, the V gene TRBV7-9; D is unresolved. Germline V gene sequence: CDR1 SEHNR, CDR2 FQNEAQ (reference sequence). Deletions cut 1 base from V and 7 bases from J, with 7 bases between. CDR3 length: 12 amino acids. The DNA for the CDR3 is TGTGCCAGCAGCTTAGGAAGCGGTGGCTACACCTTC. Protein sequence: CASSLGSGGYTF. The complete variable domain, with remaining parts taken from reference TRBV7-9 and TRBJ1-2, reads DTGVSQNPRHKITKRGQNVTFRCDPISEHNRLYWYRQTLGQGPEFLTYFQNEAQLEKSRLLSDRFSAERPKGSFSTLEIQRTEQGDSAMYLCASSLGSGGYTFGSGTRLTVV.

CDR3 in amino acids: CASSLDRRETQYF. DNA for the CDR3: TGTGCCAGCAGCCTGGACAGGAGGGAGACCCAGTACTTC. V gene TRBV3-1 combines with J gene TRBJ2-5, with 7 bases fitting TRBD1. Trimming cost V 4 bases and J 5 bases; bases outside gene matches: 4. The CDR3 runs to 13 residues. The germline V gene encodes CDR1 LGHDT and CDR2 YNNKEL (reference sequence).

V usage is TRBV5-1 and J usage is TRBJ2-5; D not certain. Germline CDR1 reads SGHRS; CDR2 reads YFSETQ. Trimming took 2 bases from V and 5 from J, leaving 13 bases between them. The CDR3 spans 14 residues. The DNA for the CDR3 is TGCGCCAGCAGCTTTCCGGGCCTGGGGGAGACCCAGTACTTC. This codes for CASSFPGLGETQYF.

The rearrangement links TRBV29-1 to TRBJ1-1, with 10 bases matching TRBD1. Per the germline V gene, CDR1 is SQVTM and CDR2 is ANQGSEA. The junction had 7 bases not matched to a gene; V was cut back by 6 bases and J by 6 bases. This CDR3 comprises 13 residues. CDR3 sequence: CSVEMGQGPEAFF. In nucleotides, the CDR3 is TGCAGCGTGGAGATGGGACAGGGGCCTGAAGCTTTCTTT.

This clonotype was counted a few times. One end of the junction is discordant with germline, which a read error may explain. The chain is built from TRBV28 and TRBJ1-1; a possible D gene is TRBD1 (6 bases). From germline, CDR1 is MDHEN and CDR2 SYDVKM. The CDR3 has 16 amino acids. The CDR3 sequence is CASSPPSFTRDTEASF. CDR3 DNA: TGTGCCAGCAGCCCCCCGTCCTTTACCCGGGACACTGAAGCTTCCTTT.

This clonotype was seen a handful of times. The rearrangement uses TRBV27 and TRBJ2-1; D is ambiguous. V lost 2 bases to trimming and J lost 5 bases, with 10 bases between them. CDR1 and CDR2 (germline): MNHEY, SMNVEV (reference sequence). The CDR3 consists of 14 residues. The CDR3 spells CASSLKVADNEQFF. The CDR3 region has the DNA TGTGCCAGCAGTTTAAAGGTGGCCGACAATGAGCAGTTCTTC.

The chain has TRBV10-3 and TRBJ2-5; the match to TRBD1 covers 9 bases. The J call is uncertain, as TRBJ2-1 better fits the DNA end. CDR1 and CDR2 from the germline V gene are ENHRY and SYGVKD. The CDR3 runs to 14 residues. CDR3 DNA sequence: TGTGCCATCAGCGATGGGACAGGGAGCGATGAGCAGTTCTTC. Residues: CAISDGTGSDEQFF.

This clonotype was seen a few times. V gene TRBV28 combines with J gene TRBJ2-4; possible D gene TRBD2, 5 bases. This CDR3 contains 14 residues. Trimming cost V 9 bases and J 4 bases, with 16 bases left between them. Germline V gives CDR1 MDHEN, CDR2 SYDVKM. Here the CDR3 reads CASASAGLKNIQYF. For the CDR3, the DNA is TGTGCCAGTGCCTCGGCGGGCCTTAAAAACATTCAGTACTTC.

This clonotype is a singleton in its sample. This chain connects TRBV15 to TRBJ2-5; D ambiguous. The V gene's germline CDR1 is LNHNV and CDR2 YYDKDF (reference sequence). The CDR3 has 12 residues. V was trimmed by 0 bases and J by 5 bases, leaving 4 bases between them. The CDR3 spells CATSRDPETQYF. In DNA, the CDR3 is TGTGCCACCAGCAGAGATCCGGAGACCCAGTACTTC.

This chain uses TRBV7-9 with TRBJ2-2, with D unresolved. The CDR3 runs to 14 residues. Germline V gene data show CDR1 as SEHNR and CDR2 as FQNEAQ (reference sequence). The V gene lost 5 bases and the J gene lost 5 bases, with 12 bases spanning the gap. CDR3 nucleotide sequence: TGTGCCAGCAGCACAACCCTAGGGACCGGGGAGCTGTTTTTT. The encoded protein is CASSTTLGTGELFF.

The genes are TRBV5-1 and TRBJ2-4; TRBD2 is a possible D gene (5 bases). CDR1 SGHRS and CDR2 YFSETQ come from the germline V gene. With 1 base removed from V and 5 bases from J, the gap between germline ends came to 13 bases. The CDR3 length is 15 residues. The CDR3 DNA is TGCGCCAGCAGCTTGACGTCGATCGGGGAAAACATTCAGTACTTC. Protein sequence: CASSLTSIGENIQYF. The full variable domain, in which reference TRBV5-1 and TRBJ2-4 provide the parts outside the CDR3, is KAGVTQTPRYLIKTRGQQVTLSCSPISGHRSVSWYQQTPGQGLQFLFEYFSETQRNKGNFPGRFSGRQFSNSRSEMNVSTLELGDSALYLCASSLTSIGENIQYFGAGTRLSVL.

This sequence joins TRBV5-5 and TRBJ2-5; weak D call: TRBD1 (5 bases). This CDR3 comprises 13 residues. Germline V lookup: CDR1 SGHKS, CDR2 YYEKEE (reference sequence). Trimming shortened V by 1 base and J by 7 bases, and 11 bases separated the two germline ends. Written as DNA, the CDR3 is TGTGCCAGCAGCTTGTCAGGGTTTGGGACCCAGTACTTC. Amino acids: CASSLSGFGTQYF.

The rearrangement uses TRBV27 and TRBJ2-1, with 8 bases lining up with TRBD1. CDR3 length: 14 amino acids. Per the germline V gene, CDR1 is MNHEY and CDR2 is SMNVEV (reference sequence). Unmatched junction bases numbered 5, after V lost 6 bases and J lost 4 bases. DNA for the CDR3: TGTGCCAGCAGCGTACAGGGGGTTTACAATGAGCAGTTCTTC. Encoded protein: CASSVQGVYNEQFF.

This clonotype was counted between two and nine times. The V call is TRBV4-1, the J call TRBJ2-5; 10 nucleotides line up with TRBD2. Germline trimming cut 0 bases from V and 5 bases from J; bases unmatched to any gene: 9. The CDR3 loop spans 17 amino acids. CDR1 is MGHRA and CDR2 is YSYEKL in the germline V gene. As DNA, the CDR3 is TGCGCCAGCAGCCAAGATGTGGCTAGCGGGGGATGGGAGACCCAGTACTTC. Translating gives CASSQDVASGGWETQYF.

The chain links TRBV12-3 or TRBV12-4 to TRBJ1-4; D perhaps matches TRBD1 (5 bases). The CDR3 contains 15 residues. Trimming pared 4 bases from V and 8 bases from J, leaving 17 bases between. The CDR3 sequence: CASSYGGGSWEKLFF. The CDR3 DNA is TGTGCCAGCAGTTACGGGGGGGGGAGCTGGGAAAAACTGTTTTTT.

This clonotype was found a few times. This chain connects TRBV28 to TRBJ2-3; 7 nucleotides align to TRBD2. V lost 2 bases and J lost 13; bases outside the gene matches: 9. The CDR3 has 13 amino acids. The germline V gene has CDR1 MDHEN and CDR2 SYDVKM. The CDR3 coding sequence is TGTGCCAGCAGTTTAGGTTGGCGGGGGACGGAGTATTTT. Its protein product is CASSLGWRGTEYF.

The V call is TRBV7-9, the J call TRBJ2-2, with D tentatively TRBD1 (5 bases). Germline V CDR1 and CDR2: SEHNR, FQNEAQ (reference sequence). With 1 base removed from V and 5 bases from J, the gap between germline ends came to 11 bases. The CDR3 runs 15 residues. This chain's CDR3 is CASSLVSRATGELFF. Written as DNA, the CDR3 is TGTGCCAGCAGCTTAGTTTCCAGGGCGACCGGGGAGCTGTTTTTT.

Comment on this clonotype: At one of its ends the junction is not consistent with the germline gene, which may arise from a read error. The chain combines TRBV7-2 with TRBJ1-2; D gene unclear. The germline V gene has CDR1 SGHTA and CDR2 FQGNSA. The length of the CDR3 is 14 residues. CDR3 sequence reads: CASSLVAGNYGYTF. The CDR3 coding sequence is TGTGCCAGTAGCTTAGTGGCTGGGAACTATGGCTACACCTTC.

The V and J genes are TRBV28 and TRBJ2-5, with D possibly matching TRBD1 (6 bases). The CDR3 is 15 residues long. Germline CDR1 and CDR2: MDHEN and SYDVKM. V was pared by 2 bases and J by 2 bases, with 12 bases between. CDR3 protein: CASSLAPGTQETQYF. The CDR3 DNA is TGTGCCAGCAGTTTAGCCCCGGGGACACAAGAGACCCAGTACTTC. The full variable domain, completed using reference TRBV28 and TRBJ2-5, is DVKVTQSSRYLVKRTGEKVFLECVQDMDHENMFWYRQDPGLGLRLIYFSYDVKMKEKGDIPEGYSVSREKKERFSLILESASTNQTSMYLCASSLAPGTQETQYFGPGTRLLVL.

Only a few counts were recorded for this clonotype. The chain employs TRBV29-1 and TRBJ2-3, with TRBD2 identical over 9 bases. CDR3 length equals 14 residues. The J segment lost 6 bases and the V segment lost 5 bases, leaving 9 bases of the junction unmatched. The germline V gene encodes CDR1 SQVTM and CDR2 ANQGSEA. The DNA of the CDR3 is TGCAGCGTTCGTTCTAGCGGGGCGGAGGATACGCAGTATTTT. This gives the protein CSVRSSGAEDTQYF.

This chain uses TRBV12-3 or TRBV12-4 with TRBJ1-4, with 9 bases identical to TRBD1. The CDR3 extends over 15 amino acids. J lost 8 bases, V lost 5 bases, and 9 bases had no gene match. The CDR3 DNA reads TGTGCCAGCAGTCTTCAACAGGGGGCTACAGAAAAACTGTTTTTT. It yields the protein CASSLQQGATEKLFF.

This clonotype was found many times. This chain links TRBV5-8 with TRBJ2-1; D is perhaps TRBD1 (6 bases). Germline lookup yields CDR1 SGHTS and CDR2 YDEGEE. V shed 4 bases and J shed 1 base, with 12 bases lying between them. This CDR3 comprises 15 residues. CDR3 protein: CASSIGTKSYNEQFF. DNA for the CDR3: TGTGCCAGCAGCATCGGGACAAAATCCTACAATGAGCAGTTCTTC. The whole variable domain, filled in from reference TRBV5-8 and TRBJ2-1, reads EAGVTQSPTHLIKTRGQQATLRCSPISGHTSVYWYQQALGLGLQFLLWYDEGEERNRGNFPPRFSGRQFPNYSSELNVNALELEDSALYLCASSIGTKSYNEQFFGPGTRLTVL.

This clonotype occurred a few times. This chain uses TRBV5-5 with TRBJ2-7; TRBD1 is a possible D gene (5 bases). CDR1 and CDR2 (germline): SGHKS, YYEKEE (reference sequence). Trimming left V 4 bases short and J 0 bases short, with 20 bases between. CDR3 length: 17 residues. The CDR3 DNA reads as TGTGCCAGCAGCCTGGGGCCTGACAGAACGGTCTCCTACGAGCAGTACTTC. It yields the protein CASSLGPDRTVSYEQYF.

The chain is built from TRBV10-2 and TRBJ2-5; TRBD1 matches 7 bases. Gene TRBJ2-7 matches the end of the DNA better, so the J call may be wrong. The CDR3 length is 13 residues. Germline V gene data show CDR1 as WSHSY and CDR2 as SAAADI. The CDR3 reads CASRYGQDYEQYF. CDR3 nucleotides: TGCGCCAGCAGATACGGACAGGACTACGAGCAGTACTTC.

DNA for the CDR3: TGCGCCAGCAGGGGGGACCGAAGGGAGAGCCAAGAGACCCAGTACTTC. This translates into CASRGDRRESQETQYF. The chain combines TRBV5-1 with TRBJ2-5; perhaps D is TRBD1 or TRBD2 (5 bases each). The germline CDR1 and CDR2 sequences are SGHRS and YFSETQ. The V gene lost 5 bases and the J gene lost 1 base, with 18 bases spanning the gap. The CDR3 is 16 amino acids.